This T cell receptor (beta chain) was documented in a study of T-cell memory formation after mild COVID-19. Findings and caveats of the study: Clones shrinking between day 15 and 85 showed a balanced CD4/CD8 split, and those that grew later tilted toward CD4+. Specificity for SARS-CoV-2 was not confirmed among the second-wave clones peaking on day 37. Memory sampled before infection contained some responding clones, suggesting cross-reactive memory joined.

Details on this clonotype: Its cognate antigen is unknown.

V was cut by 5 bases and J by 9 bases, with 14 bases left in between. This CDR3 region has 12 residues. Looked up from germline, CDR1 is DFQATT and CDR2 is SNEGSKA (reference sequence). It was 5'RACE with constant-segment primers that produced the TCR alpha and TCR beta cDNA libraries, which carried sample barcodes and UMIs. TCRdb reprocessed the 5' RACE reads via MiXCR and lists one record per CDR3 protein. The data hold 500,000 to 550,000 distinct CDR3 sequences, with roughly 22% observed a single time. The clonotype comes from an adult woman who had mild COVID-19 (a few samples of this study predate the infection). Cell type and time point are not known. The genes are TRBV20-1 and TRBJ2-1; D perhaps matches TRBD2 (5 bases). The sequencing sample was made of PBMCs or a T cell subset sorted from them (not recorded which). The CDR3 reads CSAVRSGGEQFF. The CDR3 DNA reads TGCAGTGCTGTAAGGAGCGGTGGTGAGCAGTTCTTC.